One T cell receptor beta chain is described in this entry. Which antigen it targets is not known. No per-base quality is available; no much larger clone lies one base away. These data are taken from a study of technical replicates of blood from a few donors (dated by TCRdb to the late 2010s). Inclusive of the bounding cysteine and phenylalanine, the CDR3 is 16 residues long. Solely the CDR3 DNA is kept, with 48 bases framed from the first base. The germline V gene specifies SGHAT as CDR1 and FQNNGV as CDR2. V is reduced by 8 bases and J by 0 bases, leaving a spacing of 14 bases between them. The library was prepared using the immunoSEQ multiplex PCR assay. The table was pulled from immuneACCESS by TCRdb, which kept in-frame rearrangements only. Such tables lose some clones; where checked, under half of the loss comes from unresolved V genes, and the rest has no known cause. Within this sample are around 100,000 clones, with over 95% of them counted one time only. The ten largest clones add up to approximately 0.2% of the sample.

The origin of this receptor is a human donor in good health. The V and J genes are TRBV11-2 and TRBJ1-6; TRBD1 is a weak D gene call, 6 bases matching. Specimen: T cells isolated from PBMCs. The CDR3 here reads CASRTGTSSYNSPLHF. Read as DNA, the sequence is TGTGCCAGCCGAACAGGGACGAGCTCCTATAATTCACCCCTCCACTTT.